These T cell receptor beta chains were read from a single sample in a study of T cell responses to AZD1222 COVID-19 vaccine. Profiling relied on immunoSEQ multiplex PCR, and the TCRdb table lists in-frame clones only, not all of them. The repertoire has 85,000 to 100,000 clones, less than 90% of them found once; the top ten carry roughly 4%. The source was peripheral blood, collected on day 0 of AZD1222 vaccination. Source of these receptors: an adult in good health. CDR3s include the opening cysteine and the closing phenylalanine or tryptophan. Fields, in order: V gene, CDR3 length, clone size, J gene, D gene, CDR3 DNA, CDR3 protein. D genes are given only for firm matches. Size is stated for part of the rows, as once, few or many counts, or as a class when the clone is expanded.

v_call: TRBV4-1
cdr3_length: 21
clone_size: .
j_call: TRBJ2-3
d_call: TRBD2
cdr3_nt: TGCGCCAGCAGCCAAGAGACCAGGTCCCCTAGCGGGGGGCCCGGCACAGATACGCAGTATTTT
cdr3_aa: CASSQETRSPSGGPGTDTQYF

v_call: TRBV7-2
cdr3_length: 14
clone_size: .
j_call: TRBJ1-1
d_call: .
cdr3_nt: TGTGCCAGCAGCTTCCGGAGAATGAACACTGAAGCTTTCTTT
cdr3_aa: CASSFRRMNTEAFF

v_call: TRBV30
cdr3_length: 13
clone_size: .
j_call: TRBJ2-1
d_call: .
cdr3_nt: TGTGCCTGGAATTCCAGGGTAGAGAATGAGCAGTTCTTC
cdr3_aa: CAWNSRVENEQFF

v_call: TRBV6-5
cdr3_length: 15
clone_size: .
j_call: TRBJ2-1
d_call: TRBD1
cdr3_nt: TGTGCCAGCAGCTATCGGACAGGGGGTTACAATGAGCAGTTCTTC
cdr3_aa: CASSYRTGGYNEQFF

v_call: TRBV5-1
cdr3_length: 17
clone_size: .
j_call: TRBJ2-1
d_call: TRBD2
cdr3_nt: TGCGCCAGCAGCTTGCCTAGCGGGGGGGCCGTCTACAATGAGCAGTTCTTC
cdr3_aa: CASSLPSGGAVYNEQFF

v_call: TRBV3-1/TRBV3-2
cdr3_length: 14
clone_size: .
j_call: TRBJ2-7
d_call: .
cdr3_nt: TGTGCCAGCAGCCAAGAGGTCGGGCGCTACGAGCAGTACTTC
cdr3_aa: CASSQEVGRYEQYF

v_call: TRBV9
cdr3_length: 14
clone_size: .
j_call: TRBJ1-4
d_call: .
cdr3_nt: TGTGCCAGCAGCGTGGACAGCTTTAATGAAAAACTGTTTTTT
cdr3_aa: CASSVDSFNEKLFF

v_call: TRBV19
cdr3_length: 17
clone_size: .
j_call: TRBJ1-2
d_call: .
cdr3_nt: TGTGCCAGTTCCTCCCAAATAAACTCCGGTCCCATCTATGGCTACACCTTC
cdr3_aa: CASSSQINSGPIYGYTF

v_call: TRBV5-1
cdr3_length: 14
clone_size: .
j_call: TRBJ1-1
d_call: .
cdr3_nt: TGCGCCAGCAGAATGACAGTCCTGAACACTGAAGCTTTCTTT
cdr3_aa: CASRMTVLNTEAFF

v_call: TRBV11-1
cdr3_length: 15
clone_size: .
j_call: TRBJ2-2
d_call: TRBD1
cdr3_nt: TGTGCCAGCACCCCGGACAGGTTGAACACCGGGGAGCTGTTTTTT
cdr3_aa: CASTPDRLNTGELFF

v_call: TRBV29-1
cdr3_length: 17
clone_size: .
j_call: TRBJ1-6
d_call: .
cdr3_nt: TGCAGCGTTCGACCCTACCAACTGAGCTCCTATAATTCACCCCTCCACTTT
cdr3_aa: CSVRPYQLSSYNSPLHF

v_call: TRBV5-6
cdr3_length: 17
clone_size: .
j_call: TRBJ1-2
d_call: .
cdr3_nt: TGTGCCAGCAGCCATTGGCTGTTACAGGAGGAGGACTATGGCTACACCTTC
cdr3_aa: CASSHWLLQEEDYGYTF

v_call: TRBV10-3
cdr3_length: 13
clone_size: few
j_call: TRBJ1-4
d_call: .
cdr3_nt: TGTGCCATCTCGTACCTCAAGGATGAAAAACTGTTTTTT
cdr3_aa: CAISYLKDEKLFF

v_call: TRBV18
cdr3_length: 16
clone_size: .
j_call: TRBJ1-3
d_call: TRBD1
cdr3_nt: TGTGCCAGCTCATCGGAAACAGGGGGATTCGGCAGGGCCATATATTTT
cdr3_aa: CASSSETGGFGRAIYF

v_call: TRBV30
cdr3_length: 14
clone_size: .
j_call: TRBJ1-6
d_call: .
cdr3_nt: TGTGCCTGGACCCTCGGGGGCTGGGATTCACCCCTCCACTTT
cdr3_aa: CAWTLGGWDSPLHF

v_call: TRBV5-1
cdr3_length: 14
clone_size: .
j_call: TRBJ2-3
d_call: .
cdr3_nt: TGCGCCAGCAGCTTGGTCGGCGTTCGGGATACGCAGTATTTT
cdr3_aa: CASSLVGVRDTQYF

v_call: TRBV5-1
cdr3_length: 14
clone_size: .
j_call: TRBJ1-4
d_call: .
cdr3_nt: TGCGCCAGCAGCTCCGGGACGGTTAATGAAAAACTGTTTTTT
cdr3_aa: CASSSGTVNEKLFF

v_call: TRBV3-1/TRBV3-2
cdr3_length: 12
clone_size: .
j_call: TRBJ1-1
d_call: .
cdr3_nt: TGTGCCAGCAGCCAAGAGGACACTGAAGCTTTCTTT
cdr3_aa: CASSQEDTEAFF

v_call: TRBV13
cdr3_length: 14
clone_size: .
j_call: TRBJ2-7
d_call: TRBD1
cdr3_nt: TGTGCCAGCAGCTGGGGACAGAACTCCTACGAGCAGTACTTC
cdr3_aa: CASSWGQNSYEQYF

v_call: TRBV27
cdr3_length: 14
clone_size: .
j_call: TRBJ2-7
d_call: .
cdr3_nt: TGTGCCAGCAGTCCTCGGGACCCGTCCTACGAGCAGTACTTC
cdr3_aa: CASSPRDPSYEQYF

v_call: TRBV19
cdr3_length: 15
clone_size: .
j_call: TRBJ1-1
d_call: .
cdr3_nt: TGTGCCAGTATCGCTATTCAGGAGGGGAAAGCTGAAGCTTTCTTT
cdr3_aa: CASIAIQEGKAEAFF

v_call: TRBV10-3
cdr3_length: 15
clone_size: .
j_call: TRBJ1-3
d_call: .
cdr3_nt: TGTGCCATCAAAACGGAATCTAACTCTGGAAACACCATATATTTT
cdr3_aa: CAIKTESNSGNTIYF

v_call: TRBV7-2
cdr3_length: 12
clone_size: .
j_call: TRBJ2-5
d_call: .
cdr3_nt: TGTGCCAGCAGCTTAACGGAAGAGACCCAGTACTTC
cdr3_aa: CASSLTEETQYF

v_call: TRBV3-1/TRBV3-2
cdr3_length: 14
clone_size: .
j_call: TRBJ1-2
d_call: .
cdr3_nt: TGTGCCAGCAGCCAAGTTTTGTCAGGCTATGGCTACACCTTC
cdr3_aa: CASSQVLSGYGYTF

v_call: TRBV2
cdr3_length: 14
clone_size: .
j_call: TRBJ1-1
d_call: .
cdr3_nt: TGTGCCAGCAGTGAGTACGGGGGCGAGACTGAAGCTTTCTTT
cdr3_aa: CASSEYGGETEAFF

v_call: TRBV11-2
cdr3_length: 18
clone_size: .
j_call: TRBJ2-1
d_call: TRBD2
cdr3_nt: TGTGCCAGCAGCTTAGATCTGCTCGGCGGGGGGGTCCACAATGAGCAGTTCTTC
cdr3_aa: CASSLDLLGGGVHNEQFF

v_call: TRBV7-9
cdr3_length: 13
clone_size: .
j_call: TRBJ2-7
d_call: .
cdr3_nt: TGTGCCAGCAGCGTAGACCCGATCGACGAGCAGTACTTC
cdr3_aa: CASSVDPIDEQYF

v_call: TRBV6-5
cdr3_length: 13
clone_size: .
j_call: TRBJ2-5
d_call: .
cdr3_nt: TGTGCCAGCGGGGACCACCCAGGAGAGACCCAGTACTTC
cdr3_aa: CASGDHPGETQYF

v_call: TRBV5-1
cdr3_length: 15
clone_size: .
j_call: TRBJ2-1
d_call: TRBD1
cdr3_nt: TGCGCCAGCAGCTCCCTCGGGACAGGGCGCAATGAGCAGTTCTTC
cdr3_aa: CASSSLGTGRNEQFF

v_call: TRBV2
cdr3_length: 15
clone_size: medium-sized
j_call: TRBJ1-2
d_call: TRBD1
cdr3_nt: TGTGCCAGTAAATGGGACAGGGGATTGAACTATGGCTACACCTTC
cdr3_aa: CASKWDRGLNYGYTF

v_call: TRBV28
cdr3_length: 13
clone_size: .
j_call: TRBJ1-2
d_call: .
cdr3_nt: TGTGCCAGCAGAGCACAGGGTTACTATGGCTACACCTTC
cdr3_aa: CASRAQGYYGYTF

v_call: TRBV19
cdr3_length: 15
clone_size: once
j_call: TRBJ1-5
d_call: .
cdr3_nt: TGTGCCAGTAGTATAGGTAGGTATAGCAATCAGCCCCAGCATTTT
cdr3_aa: CASSIGRYSNQPQHF

v_call: TRBV4-1
cdr3_length: 15
clone_size: .
j_call: TRBJ1-2
d_call: TRBD1
cdr3_nt: TGCGCCAGCAGAGACAGGGACAGGGGGGATGGTGGCTACACCTTC
cdr3_aa: CASRDRDRGDGGYTF

v_call: TRBV5-8
cdr3_length: 16
clone_size: .
j_call: TRBJ2-7
d_call: .
cdr3_nt: TGTGCCAGCAGCTTGAATCGGGACAACCGTGCCTACGAGCAGTACTTC
cdr3_aa: CASSLNRDNRAYEQYF

v_call: TRBV4-3
cdr3_length: 17
clone_size: .
j_call: TRBJ1-2
d_call: .
cdr3_nt: TGCGCCAGCAGCCGGGGGGCAGGGGACGAAACCAACTATGGCTACACCTTC
cdr3_aa: CASSRGAGDETNYGYTF